This record covers a single T cell receptor beta chain. Researchers ran the PCR with 60 Vbeta and 13 Jbeta primers. TCRdb's table, derived via immunoSEQ multiplex PCR, lists solely in-frame clones and lacks some. The data show more than 200,000 clones, about 79% seen once. The CDR3 contains 17 residues. These data come from a study of cytomegalovirus exposure and HLA in healthy donors. At the level of the study: Among some 400 genotyped donors, around 80% fell in the Caucasian-associated ancestry cluster.

The clonotype was recovered from a man aged 18 to 29 in good health and CMV-seronegative. The chain combines TRBV7-5 with TRBJ2-6; the table's D call of TRBD2 was not tested on the DNA. TRBV7-5 is classified as a pseudogene. Sequencing used PBMCs. CDR3 region: CARSPLERGSGANVLTF. The CDR3 coding sequence is TGTGCCAGAAGCCCACTAGAAAGAGGCTCTGGGGCCAACGTCCTGACTTTC.